The 9 T cell receptor beta chains below all came from one sample that was sequenced in a study of vaccination and CD4 T cells after COVID-19. Sequenced with the Oncomine TCR Beta short-read assay was DNA taken from cultured CD4+ T cells. TCRdb analysed the PCR reads with MiXCR anew, one entry per CDR3 protein. This table has roughly 20,000 distinct CDR3 sequences, roughly half appearing once. These TCRs are of unknown antigen specificity. Treatment denoted: approximately 10-day PBMC culture with coronavirus spike peptide pools or control peptides (ViraFEST assay). The sequenced sample was CD4+ T cells from blood, cultured in vitro, obtained before SARS-CoV-2 vaccination. These receptors all stem from a human donor who had recovered from COVID-19.

This rearrangement joins TRBV2 to TRBJ2-1; D ambiguous. Trimming took 0 bases from V and 12 from J, leaving 9 bases between them. The CDR3 runs 12 residues. Germline CDR1 is SNHLY and CDR2 is FYNNEI. The CDR3 protein is CASSEANTGQFF. CDR3 bases: TGTGCCAGCAGTGAAGCGAATACGGGGCAGTTCTTC.

In this sample, this clonotype turned up once. The CDR3 DNA is TGTGCCAGTAGTATAGGGAGCGGCCACCCAGTCAATGAGCAGTTCTTC. Translated: CASSIGSGHPVNEQFF. The chain couples TRBV19 to TRBJ2-1; D is perhaps TRBD2 (5 bases). The CDR3 is made up of 16 amino acids. The germline CDR1 and CDR2 sequences are LNHDA and SQIVND (reference sequence). V lost 1 base and J 6 bases, leaving 16 bases between the germline ends.

This rearrangement joins TRBV27 to TRBJ2-1, with TRBD2 identical over 8 bases. J was trimmed by 4 bases and V by 6 bases; bases with no gene match: 11. The CDR3 loop spans 16 amino acids. The germline gives CDR1 MNHEY, CDR2 SMNVEV (reference sequence). The CDR3 nucleotides are TGTGCCAGCAGGCCCGCTCTAGCGGGTTCATACAATGAGCAGTTCTTC. Translated, it gives CASRPALAGSYNEQFF.

CDR3: CASSREDTQYF. The CDR3 bases are TGTGCCAGCAGTCGGGAAGATACGCAGTATTTT. V usage is TRBV2 and J usage is TRBJ2-3; perhaps TRBD2 as D (5 bases). V lost 5 bases, J lost 5 bases, and 5 bases lay in between. Germline V gives CDR1 SNHLY, CDR2 FYNNEI. There are 11 residues in the CDR3.

This clonotype is a singleton in its sample. This chain joins TRBV12-3 or TRBV12-4 and TRBJ2-7, with D uncertain. CDR3 length equals 13 residues. The ends were cut back, 5 bases at V and 3 bases at J, with 11 bases in the middle. CDR3 in DNA: TGTGCCAGCAGTAAAGGGCAGATCTACGAGCAGTACTTC. Protein: CASSKGQIYEQYF.

The rearrangement joins TRBV29-1 to TRBJ2-1, with a possible D match to TRBD1 (6 bases). CDR1 is SQVTM and CDR2 is ANQGSEA in the germline V gene. Trimming removed 6 bases at V and 1 base at J, with 13 bases between. The CDR3 extends over 14 amino acids. The CDR3 spells CSVPGQPSYNEQFF. Written as DNA, the CDR3 is TGCAGCGTCCCGGGACAACCGTCCTACAATGAGCAGTTCTTC.

This clonotype came up a few times. J is TRBJ2-7 and V is TRBV28; D remains ambiguous. Trimming took 5 bases from V and 0 from J, leaving 11 bases between them. The germline gives CDR1 MDHEN, CDR2 SYDVKM. The CDR3 has 14 residues. CDR3 DNA sequence: TGTGCCAGCAGTCTCCCGCCAAGCTCCTACGAGCAGTACTTC. Protein sequence: CASSLPPSSYEQYF.

The chain carries TRBV10-3 and TRBJ2-2, with TRBD1 matching 10 bases. CDR3 length: 16 residues. V lost 4 bases and J lost 5; bases outside the gene matches: 7. Looked up from germline, CDR1 is ENHRY and CDR2 is SYGVKD. The CDR3 nucleotides are TGTGCCATCAGTGGACAGGGGGCGAGAGAAACCGGGGAGCTGTTTTTT. It is translated as CAISGQGARETGELFF.

The chain uses TRBV20-1 and TRBJ2-1; the D call may be TRBD1 or TRBD2 (6 bases each). CDR3 length equals 15 residues. CDR1 is DFQATT, CDR2 SNEGSKA, per germline (reference sequence). Deletions cut 0 bases from V and 4 bases from J, with 13 bases between. The CDR3 here is CSARERGLEYNEQFF. CDR3 DNA sequence: TGCAGTGCTAGAGAACGGGGGCTAGAATACAATGAGCAGTTCTTC.